This T cell receptor (beta chain) is from a study of T cell changes during pregnancy in multiple sclerosis. Assay used: immunoSEQ multiplex PCR; TCRdb lists only in-frame clones, some missing. Of roughly 56,000 clones detected, around 90% appear once; the ten largest clones hold 1.5% to 2%. The starting material was peripheral blood, obtained in the first trimester of pregnancy. The TCR sequence derives from a female donor with multiple sclerosis, enrolled in a pregnancy study.

In DNA form, the CDR3 reads TGTGCCAGCTCACCACGAACTAGCGGCACAGATACGCAGTATTTT. It translates to CASSPRTSGTDTQYF. The chain uses TRBV18 and TRBJ2-3; 7 bases align to TRBD2. Germline CDR1 and CDR2: KGHSH and LQKENI. V dropped 1 base and J dropped 1; count of bases not matched to a gene: 2. CDR3 length: 15 residues. The variable domain in full, with the rest retrieved from reference TRBV18 and TRBJ2-3, is NAGVMQNPRHLVRRRGQEARLRCSPMKGHSHVYWYRQLPEEGLKFMVYLQKENIIDESGMPKERFSAEFPKEGPSILRIQQVVRGDSAAYFCASSPRTSGTDTQYFGPGTRLTVL.